These T cell receptor beta chains were read from a single sample in a study of blood T cell repertoires in COVID-19. TCRdb keeps only in-frame clones here, not all; method: immunoSEQ multiplex PCR. This sample has about 63,000 clones; approximately 88% occur once, and the top ten carry roughly 18%. Sequencing was performed on peripheral blood. These receptors originate from an elderly woman with acute or convalescent COVID-19. Each CDR3 is given with its conserved first and last residue. D genes are given only for firm matches. Rows may omit the clone size; those that give it use once, few, many or a size class.

J: TRBJ1-1
V: TRBV15
D: -
size: -
DNA: TGTGCCACCAGCAGAGATTTAGTGAACACTGAAGCTTTCTTT
CDR3: CATSRDLVNTEAFF

J: TRBJ2-7
V: TRBV5-4
D: -
size: -
DNA: TGTGCCAGCAGCCTGCGGGGTTACGAGCAGTACTTC
CDR3: CASSLRGYEQYF

J: TRBJ1-2
V: TRBV7-6
D: TRBD1
size: once
DNA: TGTGCCAGCAGCTCCGGGACAGCATATGGCTACACCTTC
CDR3: CASSSGTAYGYTF

J: TRBJ1-2
V: TRBV4-1
D: -
size: -
DNA: TGCGCCAGCAGCCAACGGACAGTGGGATACACCTTC
CDR3: CASSQRTVGYTF

J: TRBJ2-1
V: TRBV18
D: -
size: -
DNA: TGTGCCAGCTCACCCCGGGGGGCGAAATACAATGAGCAGTTCTTC
CDR3: CASSPRGAKYNEQFF

J: TRBJ2-5
V: TRBV5-1
D: -
size: -
DNA: TGCGCCAGCAGTTCCGGGAGTAGCAAGACCCAGTACTTC
CDR3: CASSSGSSKTQYF

J: TRBJ1-1
V: TRBV11-3
D: -
size: -
DNA: TGTGCCAGCAGCCGAACGGGGGGTGAAGCTTTCTTT
CDR3: CASSRTGGEAFF

J: TRBJ1-6
V: TRBV7-8
D: -
size: -
DNA: TGTGCCAGCAGCTTAAGCTCAGGGGTTAATTCACCCCTCCACTTT
CDR3: CASSLSSGVNSPLHF

J: TRBJ2-5
V: TRBV7-3
D: -
size: -
DNA: TGTGCCAGCAGCTTACAGGGCAGAGAGACCCAGTACTTC
CDR3: CASSLQGRETQYF

J: TRBJ2-7
V: TRBV5-6
D: TRBD2
size: -
DNA: TGTGCCAGCAGCTTGGGCCCGGGAGGCCAGCAGTACTTC
CDR3: CASSLGPGGQQYF

J: TRBJ2-2
V: TRBV5-1
D: -
size: few
DNA: TGCGCCAGCAGCTCCCTGACAGGACTTGGTACCGGGGAGCTGTTTTTT
CDR3: CASSSLTGLGTGELFF

J: TRBJ2-3
V: TRBV11-2
D: TRBD2
size: few
DNA: TGTGCCAGCAGCTGGACTAGCGGGAGGGCAGATACGCAGTATTTT
CDR3: CASSWTSGRADTQYF

J: TRBJ1-1
V: TRBV30
D: -
size: -
DNA: TGTGCCTGGAGTGTATCGGGGGTGGCTGAAGCTTTCTTT
CDR3: CAWSVSGVAEAFF

J: TRBJ2-4
V: TRBV6-4
D: -
size: -
DNA: TGTGCCAGCAGTGACGCCCCAGGAAACATTCAGTACTTC
CDR3: CASSDAPGNIQYF

J: TRBJ1-1
V: TRBV10-2
D: -
size: -
DNA: TGCGCCAGCACGGGCAGGGGTAAGGCTGAAGCTTTCTTT
CDR3: CASTGRGKAEAFF